What follows are 21 T cell receptor beta chains derived from one specimen sequenced in a study of CD8+ T cells in alopecia areata. TCR sequencing used cDNA made by reverse transcription of extracted RNA. This table comes from immunoSEQ multiplex PCR, and its TCRdb copy is limited to in-frame clones, with some not included. The data hold about 69,000 clones, with approximately 60% observed a single time. Specimen: CD8+ T cells sorted from blood, collected at week 0. These receptors came from a human donor with alopecia areata.

V and J are TRBV28 and TRBJ2-3; possible D gene TRBD1, 6 bases. The germline V gene encodes CDR1 MDHEN and CDR2 SYDVKM. Trimming left V 1 base short and J 4 bases short, with 9 bases between. The CDR3 contains 14 residues. The CDR3 protein is CASSLSQGSDTQYF. The DNA of the CDR3 is TGTGCCAGCAGTTTATCCCAGGGGTCAGATACGCAGTATTTT.

The V and J genes are TRBV9 and TRBJ2-1; no clear D gene. The V and J ends lost 0 bases and 6 bases respectively, with 13 bases between them. Germline V lookup: CDR1 SGDLS, CDR2 YYNGEE. CDR3 size: 15 residues. The CDR3 DNA sequence: TGTGCCAGCAGCGTAGGAGGCTCATTGCTCAATGAGCAGTTCTTC. It specifies CASSVGGSLLNEQFF.

This sequence joins TRBV6-5 and TRBJ2-7, with 8 positions matching TRBD1. Germline CDR1 and CDR2: MNHEY and SVGAGI. V lost 2 bases to trimming and J lost 0 bases; unmatched junction nucleotides: 6. The CDR3 has 16 residues. For the CDR3, the DNA is TGTGCCAGCAGTTACCTGGCAGGGGGCAGCTCCTACGAGCAGTACTTC. It encodes CASSYLAGGSSYEQYF.

The chain joins TRBV30 to TRBJ1-2; 10 bases match TRBD1. There are 13 residues in the CDR3. The germline V gene has CDR1 GTSNPN and CDR2 SVGIG (reference sequence). J was trimmed by 8 bases and V by 2 bases; bases with no gene match: 5. The CDR3 DNA reads TGTGCCTGGAGTCCCGGGACAGGGGAAGGCTACACCTTC. Translated: CAWSPGTGEGYTF.

The V call is TRBV13, the J call TRBJ2-7; D remains ambiguous. The CDR3 covers 11 residues. Trimming left V 0 bases short and J 6 bases short, with 3 bases between. CDR1 PRHDT and CDR2 FYEKMQ come from the germline V gene (reference sequence). CDR3 coding DNA: TGTGCCAGCAGCTTAGGATCCGAGCAGTACTTC. It codes for CASSLGSEQYF.

The chain recombines TRBV4-1 with TRBJ1-1; D ambiguous. The V end lost 1 base, the J end lost 6 bases, and 15 bases lay between the germline ends. This CDR3 is 15 amino acids long. Germline-derived CDR1 and CDR2 are MGHRA and YSYEKL. The CDR3 loop is CASSQVWTGPPEAFF. The CDR3 coding sequence is TGCGCCAGCAGCCAAGTCTGGACCGGGCCCCCTGAAGCTTTCTTT.

The CDR3 is CASSQDSRGTSSDTQYF. As DNA, the CDR3 is TGCGCCAGCAGCCAAGATTCCAGGGGGACGTCTTCAGATACGCAGTATTTT. The chain carries TRBV4-3 and TRBJ2-3, with 7 bases identical to TRBD1. The CDR3 runs 17 residues. Trimming removed 0 bases from V and 4 bases from J; junction bases left unmatched: 10. The germline CDR1 and CDR2 sequences are LGHNA and YSLEER.

This clone was observed once. The rearrangement links TRBV29-1 to TRBJ2-1, with D possibly matching TRBD1 (6 bases). Germline values: CDR1 SQVTM, CDR2 ANQGSEA. This CDR3 spans 14 amino acids. Trimming pared 3 bases from V and 6 bases from J, leaving 15 bases between. CDR3 in DNA: TGCAGCGTTGACGGTTCAGGGGCGCGCAATGAGCAGTTCTTC. Its protein product is CSVDGSGARNEQFF.

In DNA, the CDR3 is TGCGCCAGCAGCTTCGGGCCGGTATACTACGAGCAGTACTTC. Amino acid sequence: CASSFGPVYYEQYF. The chain couples TRBV4-1 to TRBJ2-7; no clear D. Germline CDR1 reads MGHRA; CDR2 reads YSYEKL. CDR3 length: 14 residues. Trimming took 5 bases from V and 3 from J, leaving 14 bases between them.

The rearrangement joins TRBV6-5 to TRBJ2-7, with 8 nucleotides matching TRBD1. Trimming at V came to 6 bases and at J to 1 base, leaving 8 bases not matched to a gene. This CDR3 is built from 15 residues. Germline assignment: CDR1 MNHEY and CDR2 SVGAGI. The CDR3 sequence is CASSPGTGFSYEQYF. Here the CDR3 DNA reads TGTGCCAGCAGCCCCGGGACAGGTTTTTCCTACGAGCAGTACTTC.

This clone was detected only a few times. The chain has TRBV7-6 and TRBJ2-5, with 12 nucleotides matching TRBD1. This CDR3 comprises 17 residues. Per germline, CDR1 SGHVS and CDR2 FNYEAQ. Losses at the gene ends were 4 bases for V and 5 bases for J; bases not matched to a gene: 11. In DNA, the CDR3 is TGTGCCAGCAGCTCCGGGACAGGGGGCGCTAATACGGAGACCCAGTACTTC. Translation: CASSSGTGGANTETQYF. The full variable domain, rest sourced from reference TRBV7-6 and TRBJ2-5, is GAGVSQSPRYKVTKRGQDVALRCDPISGHVSLYWYRQALGQGPEFLTYFNYEAQQDKSGLPNDRFSAERPEGSISTLTIQRTEQRDSAMYRCASSSGTGGANTETQYFGPGTRLLVL.

The chain recombines TRBV7-2 with TRBJ2-1; 8 bases align to TRBD2. V lost 4 bases and J lost 7; bases outside the gene matches: 3. This CDR3 has 13 amino acids. The germline V gene encodes CDR1 SGHTA and CDR2 FQGNSA. CDR3 nucleotide sequence: TGTGCCAGCAGCTGGGCGGGAGGTAATGAGCAGTTCTTC. This gives the protein CASSWAGGNEQFF. Drawing the rest from reference TRBV7-2 and TRBJ2-1, the complete variable domain is GAGVSQSPSNKVTEKGKDVELRCDPISGHTALYWYRQSLGQGLEFLIYFQGNSAPDKSGLPSDRFSAERTGGSVSTLTIQRTQQEDSAVYLCASSWAGGNEQFFGPGTRLTVL.

This clone was seen a single time. The gene calls are TRBV2 and TRBJ1-2; 9 nucleotides match TRBD1. This CDR3 region has 14 residues. V dropped 7 bases and J dropped 5; count of bases not matched to a gene: 8. Germline CDR1 and CDR2: SNHLY and FYNNEI. The CDR3 region has the DNA TGTGCCAGCAAACCGGGACAGGGCGAGTATGGCTACACCTTC. Translating gives CASKPGQGEYGYTF.

The CDR3, as DNA: TGCAGCGTTGAAGGTCCTTGGGGCACTGAAGCTTTCTTT. This codes for CSVEGPWGTEAFF. V gene TRBV29-1 combines with J gene TRBJ1-1; D ambiguous. Trimming left V 1 base short and J 4 bases short, with 10 bases between. Germline CDR1 SQVTM, CDR2 ANQGSEA. The CDR3 runs to 13 residues.

The chain combines TRBV5-6 with TRBJ1-5; TRBD1 is a possible D gene (5 bases). The germline CDR1 and CDR2 sequences are SGHDT and YYEEEE. The CDR3 is made up of 16 amino acids. The ends were cut back, 0 bases at V and 4 bases at J, with 14 bases in the middle. CDR3 nucleotide sequence: TGTGCCAGCAGCTTGGGGGCGGGGGTAAGGAATCAGCCCCAGCATTTT. Translation gives CASSLGAGVRNQPQHF.

V is TRBV30 and J is TRBJ2-2; D is perhaps TRBD1 or TRBD2 (5 bases each). V gave up 8 bases and J gave up 6 bases, with 19 bases separating them. The V gene's germline CDR1 is GTSNPN and CDR2 SVGIG (reference sequence). The CDR3 consists of 14 residues. The CDR3 loop is CATSRDGSSGELFF. CDR3 sequence (DNA): TGTGCCACCTCCCGGGACGGCTCTTCCGGGGAGCTGTTTTTT.

This clone appeared a few times. The chain combines TRBV28 with TRBJ2-5; 7 nucleotides match TRBD1. There are 14 residues in the CDR3. The V gene's germline CDR1 is MDHEN and CDR2 SYDVKM. The V segment lost 8 bases and the J segment 1 base; nucleotides outside the gene matches: 7. The CDR3 sequence is CASGRWTGQETQYF. The CDR3 DNA reads TGTGCCAGCGGTCGATGGACAGGCCAAGAGACCCAGTACTTC.

The chain recombines TRBV5-4 with TRBJ1-2; TRBD1 might be the D (5 bases). The CDR3 spans 15 residues. The V and J ends lost 4 bases and 3 bases respectively, with 16 bases between them. Germline V gene lookup returns CDR1 SGHNT and CDR2 YYREEE (reference sequence). The CDR3 sequence is CASSNRPGTDYGYTF. CDR3 bases: TGTGCCAGCAGCAACCGGCCCGGGACGGACTATGGCTACACCTTC.

The chain has TRBV27 and TRBJ2-2; 10 positions match TRBD1. This CDR3 has 16 residues. Germline CDR1 MNHEY, CDR2 SMNVEV (reference sequence). Unmatched junction bases numbered 8, after V lost 5 bases and J lost 5 bases. The CDR3 protein is CASSPAWDRGTGELFF. The CDR3 nucleotides read TGTGCCAGCAGTCCCGCCTGGGACAGGGGAACCGGGGAGCTGTTTTTT.

This clone was recorded a few times. This chain uses TRBV27 with TRBJ2-7, with D perhaps matching TRBD1 or TRBD2 (5 bases each). The CDR3 loop spans 16 amino acids. Germline lookup yields CDR1 MNHEY and CDR2 SMNVEV (reference sequence). V was cut by 3 bases and J by 6 bases, with 21 bases left in between. CDR3 region: CASSFGTEFGVGEQYF. The DNA of the CDR3 is TGTGCCAGCAGTTTCGGGACGGAGTTTGGGGTTGGCGAGCAGTACTTC.

The chain employs TRBV27 and TRBJ2-3, with D perhaps being TRBD1 or TRBD2 (5 bases each). V lost 0 bases to trimming and J lost 6 bases, with 16 bases between them. The CDR3 is made up of 16 amino acids. Per germline, CDR1 MNHEY and CDR2 SMNVEV (reference sequence). Here the CDR3 DNA reads TGTGCCAGCAGTTTATCGGGGGACCTCGGCGTGGATACGCAGTATTTT. Encoded protein: CASSLSGDLGVDTQYF.